These T cell receptor beta chains were read from a single sample in a study of identical twins. A single record per CDR3 protein comes from TCRdb applying MiXCR to the 5' RACE reads. This sample has some 590,000 distinct CDR3 sequences, with roughly 9.9% found just once. These data are also associated with another study on yellow fever vaccine responses in identical twins.

The sequencing sample was made of PBMCs. These receptors originate from a woman under 30 in good health. Both conserved end residues are part of each CDR3. Each record gives: clone size, V gene, D gene, J gene, CDR3 DNA, CDR3 protein. A D gene is named only where the DNA matches it firmly. Not every row has a clone size; where given, it reads once, few, many or a size class.

>many|TRBV20-1|NA|TRBJ2-3
TGCAGTGCTAGATACACAGATACGCAGTATTTT
CSARYTDTQYF
>few|TRBV20-1|TRBD1|TRBJ2-2
TGCAGTGCTAAGGGACAGGCCGCGAACACCGGGGAGCTGTTTTTT
CSAKGQAANTGELFF
>NA|TRBV5-1|TRBD1|TRBJ2-5
TGCGCCAGCATCTTGTCCTCTGGGACAGGGTTGAAGACCCAGTACTTC
CASILSSGTGLKTQYF
>few|TRBV10-3|TRBD1|TRBJ1-2
TGTGCCATCAGTGAGTCGCGGACAGGCGAAGGGAATGGCTACACCTTC
CAISESRTGEGNGYTF
>NA|TRBV27|TRBD1|TRBJ2-5
TGTGCCAGCAGGAGGGACAGGGACTACCAAGAGACCCAGTACTTC
CASRRDRDYQETQYF
>few|TRBV7-9|NA|TRBJ1-4
TGTGCCAGCAGCCTCCGGGTAGGGTCTAATGAAAAACTGTTTTTT
CASSLRVGSNEKLFF
>few|TRBV5-1|NA|TRBJ2-2
TGCGCCAGCAGCTTGGGACAGAGGCAGTGGACCGGGGAGCTGTTTTTT
CASSLGQRQWTGELFF
>NA|TRBV11-2|NA|TRBJ1-1
TGTGCCAGCAGCCTAGCGCCTGACTGGAACACTGAAGCTTTCTTT
CASSLAPDWNTEAFF
>many|TRBV9|NA|TRBJ2-5
TGTGCCAGCAGCGTAGAAGTTTCGGGGAGGGAGACCCAGTACTTC
CASSVEVSGRETQYF
>NA|TRBV7-2|TRBD1|TRBJ2-7
TGTGCCAGCAGACGGACAGGCGCCTCCTACGAGCAGTACTTC
CASRRTGASYEQYF
>many|TRBV24-1|NA|TRBJ2-3
TGTGCCACCAGTGATTCATCAGATACGCAGTATTTT
CATSDSSDTQYF
>NA|TRBV5-1|NA|TRBJ2-3
TGCGCCAGCAGCTTTCTAGAGTTGGGGCGGCAGTATTTT
CASSFLELGRQYF
>few|TRBV11-2|NA|TRBJ2-5
TGTGCCAGCAGCCAAACAGGGTTCCTAGAGACCCAGTACTTC
CASSQTGFLETQYF
>many|TRBV20-1|NA|TRBJ2-1
TGCAGTGCTAGTCGGACGAGTGGGCCCGACAATGAGCAGTTCTTC
CSASRTSGPDNEQFF
>few|TRBV30|NA|TRBJ1-1
TGTGCCTGGAGTGTTTCGAACACTGAAGCTTTCTTT
CAWSVSNTEAFF
>few|TRBV7-9|TRBD1|TRBJ2-2
TGTGCCAGCAGCCCGCCCGGGACAGGGAGTCGCCCCGGGGAGCTGTTTTTT
CASSPPGTGSRPGELFF
>few|TRBV20-1|NA|TRBJ2-7
TGCAGTGCTAGTGTAGTGGCGGACCGCGGCTACTCCTACGAGCAGTACTTC
CSASVVADRGYSYEQYF
>NA|TRBV5-6|TRBD2|TRBJ2-4
TGTGCCAGCAGCTTGGCCGGTGGGGGGGTAATAGCCAAAAACATTCAGTACTTC
CASSLAGGGVIAKNIQYF
>few|TRBV29-1|NA|TRBJ2-1
TGCAGCGTTCATCTGACAGATTCCTACAATGAGCAGTTCTTC
CSVHLTDSYNEQFF
>few|TRBV15|NA|TRBJ2-1
TGTGCCACCAGTTCTTCCACGGTTGTATACAATGAGCAGTTCTTC
CATSSSTVVYNEQFF
>few|TRBV20-1|NA|TRBJ2-3
TGCAGTGCTAAAGTTGACAGTCTAGGATACACAGATACGCAGTATTTT
CSAKVDSLGYTDTQYF
>NA|TRBV7-9|NA|TRBJ2-5
TGTGCCAGCATCTCCGGGACGGAGCTCTTACAAGAGACCCAGTACTTC
CASISGTELLQETQYF
>few|TRBV27|NA|TRBJ2-7
TGTGCCAGCAGTTCCCTGGGGGTAGCTGGCCCCTACGAGCAGTACTTC
CASSSLGVAGPYEQYF
>few|TRBV7-9|NA|TRBJ2-3
TGTGCCAGCAGCTTACCAGGTTTTGGGACAGATACGCAGTATTTT
CASSLPGFGTDTQYF
>few|TRBV20-1|NA|TRBJ2-7
TGCAGTGCTAGAGATTTTAGGACTCGGTCCTACGAGCAGTACTTC
CSARDFRTRSYEQYF
>many|TRBV29-1|NA|TRBJ1-2
TGCAGCGTTGGGGGGCCATACCCTACTAACTATGGCTACACCTTC
CSVGGPYPTNYGYTF
>few|TRBV20-1|NA|TRBJ2-5
TGCAGTGCTAGAGGGGCGGGGATTAAAGAGACCCAGTACTTC
CSARGAGIKETQYF
>NA|TRBV24-1|TRBD2|TRBJ2-6
TGTGCCACCAGCGGACTAGCGGGAGCTGCTGGGGCCAACGTCCTGACTTTC
CATSGLAGAAGANVLTF
>many|TRBV28|TRBD1|TRBJ1-4
TGTGCCAGCAGTCAGGGACAGGGGGCTGTTGAAAAACTGTTTTTT
CASSQGQGAVEKLFF
>NA|TRBV29-1|NA|TRBJ1-5
TGCAGCGTTGCTTCGGGCATTGATCAGCCCCAGCATTTT
CSVASGIDQPQHF
>many|TRBV7-8|TRBD2|TRBJ2-5
TGTGCCAGCAGCCAGGGGTCACTAGCGGGAAAGACCCAGTACTTC
CASSQGSLAGKTQYF
>NA|TRBV5-1|TRBD2|TRBJ2-1
TGCGCCAGCAGCCCCGGACTAGTGGGTCGCTTTCCGGTATCCAATGAGCAGTTCTTC
CASSPGLVGRFPVSNEQFF
>once|TRBV2|TRBD2|TRBJ2-2
TGTGCCTTCTGTTTCCTGGGACTAGCGGGAGGAAGAAACACCGGGGAGCTGTTTTTT
CAFCFLGLAGGRNTGELFF
>many|TRBV11-2|TRBD2|TRBJ2-3
TGTGCCAGCAGCTTAGTTGATGGACTAGCGGGAGGAGATACGCAGTATTTT
CASSLVDGLAGGDTQYF
>few|TRBV7-2|TRBD1|TRBJ1-1
TGTGCCAGCAGCGACAGGACAGGCGGGGCTGAAGCTTTCTTT
CASSDRTGGAEAFF
>few|TRBV5-1|NA|TRBJ2-5
TGCGCCAGCACTTCTAACCAAGAGACCCAGTACTTC
CASTSNQETQYF
>few|TRBV2|TRBD2|TRBJ2-5
TGTGCCAGCAGTGAAGCTAAGGGACTAGCGGGCAGCGGGGAGACCCAGTACTTC
CASSEAKGLAGSGETQYF
>NA|TRBV12-3/TRBV12-4|NA|TRBJ2-3
TGTGCCAGCAGTTCCGTTTGGGCCCCGGGGTTCACAGATACGCAGTATTTT
CASSSVWAPGFTDTQYF
>many|TRBV20-1|NA|TRBJ1-1
TGCAGTGCTATTCGGAGGATGAGCACTGAAGCTTTCTTT
CSAIRRMSTEAFF
>NA|TRBV12-3/TRBV12-4|TRBD2|TRBJ2-7
TGTGCCAGCAGCCCTCTAGCGGGAGGACTCGAGCAGTACTTC
CASSPLAGGLEQYF
>many|TRBV12-3/TRBV12-4|NA|TRBJ1-5
TGTGCCAGCAGTTCCGGTCGGGCAAGCAATCAGCCCCAGCATTTT
CASSSGRASNQPQHF
>many|TRBV12-3/TRBV12-4|NA|TRBJ2-7
TGTGCCAGCAGTTTATCTGCGACCTACGAGCAGTACTTC
CASSLSATYEQYF
>many|TRBV27|NA|TRBJ1-5
TGTGCCAGCAGCCGCCCAGGTTGGCCCCAGCATTTT
CASSRPGWPQHF
>many|TRBV20-1|TRBD1|TRBJ2-5
TGCAGTGCTAGCCCGGACAGGGTGAAAGCCCAGTACTTC
CSASPDRVKAQYF